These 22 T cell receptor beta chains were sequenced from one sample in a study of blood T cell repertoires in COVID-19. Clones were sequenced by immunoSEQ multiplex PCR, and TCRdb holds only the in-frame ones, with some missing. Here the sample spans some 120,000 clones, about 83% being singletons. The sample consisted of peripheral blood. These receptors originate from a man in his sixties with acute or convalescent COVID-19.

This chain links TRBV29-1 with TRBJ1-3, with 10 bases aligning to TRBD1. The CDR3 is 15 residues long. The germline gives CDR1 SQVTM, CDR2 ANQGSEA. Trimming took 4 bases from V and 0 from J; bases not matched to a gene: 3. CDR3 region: CSVAGTGDSGNTIYF. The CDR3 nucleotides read TGCAGCGTTGCGGGGACAGGGGACTCTGGAAACACCATATATTTT.

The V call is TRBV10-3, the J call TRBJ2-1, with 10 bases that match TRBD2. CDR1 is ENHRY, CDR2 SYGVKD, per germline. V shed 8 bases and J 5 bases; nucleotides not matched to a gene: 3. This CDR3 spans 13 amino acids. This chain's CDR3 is CAIGGLADNEQFF. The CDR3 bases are TGTGCCATCGGAGGACTAGCGGACAATGAGCAGTTCTTC.

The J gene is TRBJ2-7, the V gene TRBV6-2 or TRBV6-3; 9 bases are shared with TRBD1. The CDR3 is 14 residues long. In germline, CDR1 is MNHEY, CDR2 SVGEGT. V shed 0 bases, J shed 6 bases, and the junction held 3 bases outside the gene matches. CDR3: CASSYSGTGLEQYF. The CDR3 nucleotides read TGTGCCAGCAGTTACTCCGGGACAGGGCTCGAGCAGTACTTC.

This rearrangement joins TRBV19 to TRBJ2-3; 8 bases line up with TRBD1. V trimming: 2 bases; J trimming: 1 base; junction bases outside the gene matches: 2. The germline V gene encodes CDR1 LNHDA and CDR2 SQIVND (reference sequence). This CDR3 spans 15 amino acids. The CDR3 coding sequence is TGTGCCAGTAGTATACCGGGACAGGGCACAGATACGCAGTATTTT. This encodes CASSIPGQGTDTQYF. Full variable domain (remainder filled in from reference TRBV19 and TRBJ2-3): DGGITQSPKYLFRKEGQNVTLSCEQNLNHDAMYWYRQDPGQGLRLIYYSQIVNDFQKGDIAEGYSVSREKKESFPLTVTSAQKNPTAFYLCASSIPGQGTDTQYFGPGTRLTVL.

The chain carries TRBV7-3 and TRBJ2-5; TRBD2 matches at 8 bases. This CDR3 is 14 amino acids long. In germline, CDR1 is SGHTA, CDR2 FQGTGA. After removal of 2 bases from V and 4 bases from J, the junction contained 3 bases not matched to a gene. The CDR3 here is CASSLGGRPETQYF. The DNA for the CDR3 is TGTGCCAGCAGCTTAGGCGGGAGGCCAGAGACCCAGTACTTC. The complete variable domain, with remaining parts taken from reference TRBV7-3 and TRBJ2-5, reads GAGVSQTPSNKVTEKGKYVELRCDPISGHTALYWYRQSLGQGPEFLIYFQGTGAADDSGLPNDRFFAVRPEGSVSTLKIQRTERGDSAVYLCASSLGGRPETQYFGPGTRLLVL.

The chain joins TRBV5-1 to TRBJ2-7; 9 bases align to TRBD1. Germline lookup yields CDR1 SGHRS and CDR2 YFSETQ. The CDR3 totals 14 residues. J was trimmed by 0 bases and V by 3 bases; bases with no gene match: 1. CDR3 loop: CASSSTGGSYEQYF. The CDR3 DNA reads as TGCGCCAGCAGCTCGACAGGGGGCTCCTACGAGCAGTACTTC.

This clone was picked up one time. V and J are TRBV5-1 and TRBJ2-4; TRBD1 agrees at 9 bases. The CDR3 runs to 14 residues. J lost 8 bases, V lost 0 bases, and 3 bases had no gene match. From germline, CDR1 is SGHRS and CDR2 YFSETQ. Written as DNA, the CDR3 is TGCGCCAGCAGCTTGGCGACAGGGGGAGACATTCAGTACTTC. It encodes CASSLATGGDIQYF.

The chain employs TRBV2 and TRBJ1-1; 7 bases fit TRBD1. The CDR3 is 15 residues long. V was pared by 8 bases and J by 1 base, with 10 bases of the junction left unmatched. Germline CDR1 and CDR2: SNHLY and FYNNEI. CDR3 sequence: CASPASTGENTEAFF. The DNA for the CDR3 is TGTGCCAGCCCGGCGTCCACAGGGGAGAACACTGAAGCTTTCTTT.

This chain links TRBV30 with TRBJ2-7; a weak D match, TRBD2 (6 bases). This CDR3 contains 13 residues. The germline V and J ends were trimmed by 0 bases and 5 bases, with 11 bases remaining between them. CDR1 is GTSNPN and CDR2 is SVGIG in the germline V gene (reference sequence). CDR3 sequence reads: CAWSVRGGDEQYF. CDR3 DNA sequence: TGTGCCTGGAGTGTACGGGGAGGAGACGAGCAGTACTTC.

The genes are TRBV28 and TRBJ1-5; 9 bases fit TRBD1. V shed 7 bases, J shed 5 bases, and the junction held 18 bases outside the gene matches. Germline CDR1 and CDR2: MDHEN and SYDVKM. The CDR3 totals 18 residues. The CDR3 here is CASTKNPWTGAPHQPQHF. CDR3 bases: TGTGCCAGCACCAAGAATCCTTGGACAGGGGCCCCACATCAGCCCCAGCATTTT.

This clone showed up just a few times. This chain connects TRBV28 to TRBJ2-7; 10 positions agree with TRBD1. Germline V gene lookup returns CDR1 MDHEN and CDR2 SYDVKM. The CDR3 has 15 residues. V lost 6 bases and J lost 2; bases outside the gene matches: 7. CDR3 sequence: CASSSTGTGAYEQYF. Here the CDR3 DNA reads TGTGCCAGCAGCTCAACCGGGACAGGGGCCTACGAGCAGTACTTC.

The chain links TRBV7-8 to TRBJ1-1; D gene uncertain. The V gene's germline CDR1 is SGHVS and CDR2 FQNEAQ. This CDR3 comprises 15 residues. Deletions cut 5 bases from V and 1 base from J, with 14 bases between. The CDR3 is CASSPLGNPNTEAFF. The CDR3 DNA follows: TGTGCCAGCAGCCCACTCGGTAATCCGAACACTGAAGCTTTCTTT.

The CDR3 protein is CASSLILAGNPYEQYF. CDR3 DNA sequence: TGTGCCAGCAGCCTCATCTTAGCGGGAAACCCCTACGAGCAGTACTTC. The genes are TRBV3-1 (or the pseudogene TRBV3-2) and TRBJ2-7; 8 positions agree with TRBD2. Losses at the gene ends were 4 bases for V and 2 bases for J; bases not matched to a gene: 10. From germline, CDR1 is LGHDT and CDR2 YNNKEL (reference sequence). The CDR3 spans 16 residues.

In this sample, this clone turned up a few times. The CDR3 DNA reads as TGTGCCAGCACTAGGAACACCGGGGAGCTGTTTTTT. Encoded protein: CASTRNTGELFF. The chain links TRBV2 to TRBJ2-2; D uncertain. Trimming removed 7 bases from V and 1 base from J, with 4 bases in between. CDR1 and CDR2 from the germline V gene are SNHLY and FYNNEI. This CDR3 is built from 12 residues. The variable domain in full, completed from reference TRBV2 and TRBJ2-2, reads EPEVTQTPSHQVTQMGQEVILRCVPISNHLYFYWYRQILGQKVEFLVSFYNNEISEKSEIFDDQFSVERPDGSNFTLKIRSTKLEDSAMYFCASTRNTGELFFGEGSRLTVL.

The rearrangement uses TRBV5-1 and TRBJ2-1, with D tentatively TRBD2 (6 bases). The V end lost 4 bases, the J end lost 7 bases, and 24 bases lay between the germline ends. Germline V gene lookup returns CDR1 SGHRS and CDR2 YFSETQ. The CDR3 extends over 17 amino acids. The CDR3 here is CASSRGPELASGNEQFF. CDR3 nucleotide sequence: TGCGCCAGCAGCAGGGGCCCCGAGCTAGCGAGCGGAAATGAGCAGTTCTTC.

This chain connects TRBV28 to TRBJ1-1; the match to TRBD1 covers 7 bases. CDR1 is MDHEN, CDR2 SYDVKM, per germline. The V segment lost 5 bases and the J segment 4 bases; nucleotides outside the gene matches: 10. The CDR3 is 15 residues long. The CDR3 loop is CASSPQQGRSTEAFF. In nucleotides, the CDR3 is TGTGCCAGCAGTCCCCAACAGGGGAGGAGCACTGAAGCTTTCTTT.

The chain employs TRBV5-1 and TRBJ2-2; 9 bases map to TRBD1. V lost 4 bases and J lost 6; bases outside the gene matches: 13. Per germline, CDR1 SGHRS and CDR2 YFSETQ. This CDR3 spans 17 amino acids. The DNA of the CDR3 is TGCGCCAGCAGCCCGAAGGCCCCGGGACAGGGATCCGGGGAGCTGTTTTTT. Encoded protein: CASSPKAPGQGSGELFF.

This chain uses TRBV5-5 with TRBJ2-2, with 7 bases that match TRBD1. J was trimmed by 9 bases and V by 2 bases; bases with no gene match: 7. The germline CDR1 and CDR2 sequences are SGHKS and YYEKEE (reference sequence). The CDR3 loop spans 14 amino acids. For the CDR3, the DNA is TGTGCCAGCAGCTTCGGACAGGCCACGAGGGAGCTGTTTTTT. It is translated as CASSFGQATRELFF.

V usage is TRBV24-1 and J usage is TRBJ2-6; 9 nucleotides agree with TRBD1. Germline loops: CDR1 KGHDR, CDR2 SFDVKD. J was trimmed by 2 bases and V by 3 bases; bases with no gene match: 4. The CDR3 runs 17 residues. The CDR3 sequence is CATSDTGQGPGANVLTF. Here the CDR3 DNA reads TGTGCCACCAGTGATACGGGACAGGGCCCTGGGGCCAACGTCCTGACTTTC.

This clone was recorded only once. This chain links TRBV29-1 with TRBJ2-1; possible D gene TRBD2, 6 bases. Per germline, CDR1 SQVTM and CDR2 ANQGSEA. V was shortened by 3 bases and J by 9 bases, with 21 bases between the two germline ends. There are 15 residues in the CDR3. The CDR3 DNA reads TGCAGCGTTGAGAGAGGAGGGCTGGGGGATGGTGAGCAGTTCTTC. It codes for CSVERGGLGDGEQFF.

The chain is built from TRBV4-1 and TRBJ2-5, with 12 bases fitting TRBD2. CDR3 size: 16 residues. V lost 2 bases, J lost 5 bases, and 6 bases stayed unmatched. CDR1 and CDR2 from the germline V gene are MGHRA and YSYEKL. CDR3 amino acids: CASSQRLAGVGETQYF. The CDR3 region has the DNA TGCGCCAGCAGCCAACGACTAGCGGGAGTCGGGGAGACCCAGTACTTC.

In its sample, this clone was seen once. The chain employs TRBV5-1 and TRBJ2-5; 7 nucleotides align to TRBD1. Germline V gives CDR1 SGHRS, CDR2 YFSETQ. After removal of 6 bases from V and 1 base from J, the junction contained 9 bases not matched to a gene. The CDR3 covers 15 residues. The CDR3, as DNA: TGCGCCAGCACTCCGACGGGACAGCTCCAAGAGACCCAGTACTTC. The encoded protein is CASTPTGQLQETQYF.